This T cell receptor (beta chain) derives from a study of molecular identifiers for immune sequencing clone quantification. With respect to this clonotype: What it binds is not known.

MiXCR, applied by TCRdb to the PCR reads, yields one record per CDR3 protein. Of around 460,000 distinct CDR3 sequences listed, 25% are singletons. The V and J ends lost 2 bases and 1 base, in that order; junction bases with no gene match: 2. The CDR3 covers 15 residues. The germline gives CDR1 MNHEY, CDR2 SMNVEV (reference sequence). The study, taken as a whole, reports: Clones above 20 RNA copies contained over 97% of effector molecules but under 1% of naive ones.

V and J are TRBV27 and TRBJ1-3; 7 nucleotides match TRBD1. Sequencing was done on a sample of naive CD8+ T cells from blood, with Jurkat cell RNA spiked in. Subset described: FACS-sorted CD8+CD4-CCR7+CD45RA+ naive T cells. The clonotype originates from a human donor in good health. Some libraries in this study had Jurkat cell RNA spiked in. The CDR3, as DNA: TGTGCCAGCAGTTTACAGACAGGGTCTGGAAACACCATATATTTT. It is translated as CASSLQTGSGNTIYF.